The rows below give T cell receptor beta chains drawn from one sample of a study of T cell changes during pregnancy in multiple sclerosis. TCRdb's copy holds only in-frame clones and misses some; the assay was immunoSEQ multiplex PCR. This repertoire shows 20,000 to 30,000 clones, under 95% found once; its top ten account for 9.4%. Here the sequenced sample was CD8+ T cells from peripheral blood mononuclear cells, taken in the third trimester of pregnancy. These receptors were collected from a female donor in good health, enrolled as a control in a pregnancy study. Both conserved end residues are part of each CDR3. D genes are given only for firm matches. The size entry is marked missing in some rows and otherwise reads once, few, many or a size class.

V	J	size	D	DNA	CDR3
TRBV15	TRBJ1-1	-	-	TGTGCCACCAGCAGAGATCAAGCCTACACTGAAGCTTTCTTT	CATSRDQAYTEAFF
TRBV27	TRBJ2-1	-	-	TGTGCCAGCAGTCCACAGGGAGAGGACTACAATGAGCAGTTCTTC	CASSPQGEDYNEQFF
TRBV15	TRBJ2-7	-	-	TGTGCCACCAAGGACATAGTGTCCTACGAGCAGTACTTC	CATKDIVSYEQYF
TRBV14	TRBJ2-2	-	-	TGTGCCAGCAGCCCCGGGAACACCGGGGAGCTGTTTTTT	CASSPGNTGELFF
TRBV7-4	TRBJ2-5	-	-	TGTGCCAGCAGCTTAACAGGTGATGCAAGGAAGCAGGAGACCCAGTACTTC	CASSLTGDARKQETQYF
TRBV6-1	TRBJ2-7	-	-	TGTGCCAGCAGATCCACAGGCTACGAGCAGTACTTC	CASRSTGYEQYF
TRBV7-9	TRBJ1-1	-	-	TGTGCCAGCAGCCCGGGGACTCCTGAAGCTTTCTTT	CASSPGTPEAFF
TRBV5-1	TRBJ1-2	-	-	TGCGCCAGCAGCCCCGGGACTAACTATGGCTACACCTTC	CASSPGTNYGYTF
TRBV5-6	TRBJ1-5	-	TRBD1	TGTGCCAGCAGCTCAGGACAGGCCCCTCTCTTGCATTTT	CASSSGQAPLLHF
TRBV6-4	TRBJ2-3	-	TRBD2	TGTGCCAGCAGTGAGGGGACTAGCGGGGGAACAGATACGCAGTATTTT	CASSEGTSGGTDTQYF
TRBV29-1	TRBJ2-7	few	TRBD2	TGCAGCGTTTTGTCCCCGGGAGGTACCTACGAGCAGTACTTC	CSVLSPGGTYEQYF
TRBV9	TRBJ2-1	-	-	TGTGCCAGCAGCGTAGCTAGGCTAGCGCATAACAATGAGCAGTTCTTC	CASSVARLAHNNEQFF
TRBV5-6	TRBJ2-1	once	-	TGTGCCAGCAGCGTATTTACGGACAGTCCCTCCTACAATGAGCAGTTCTTC	CASSVFTDSPSYNEQFF
TRBV27	TRBJ2-1	once	TRBD2	TGTGCCAGCACCGCCGGGACTAGTGTTAATGAGCAGTTCTTC	CASTAGTSVNEQFF
TRBV5-1	TRBJ2-2	-	-	TGCGCCAGCAGCGGCGACTATGAAGGGTTACACGGGGAGCTGTTTTTT	CASSGDYEGLHGELFF
TRBV11-2	TRBJ2-1	-	-	TGTGCCAGCAGCTTATACGGTGAGCAGTTCTTC	CASSLYGEQFF
TRBV9	TRBJ1-2	once	-	TGTGCCAGCAGCCCACGGGGGAGGCACTATGGCTACACCTTC	CASSPRGRHYGYTF
TRBV11-2	TRBJ2-2	-	TRBD1	TGTGCCAGCAGCTTTGCCCGGGACAGGGCGAACACCGGGGAGCTGTTTTTT	CASSFARDRANTGELFF
TRBV29-1	TRBJ1-1	-	TRBD1	TGCAGCGTACAGACAGGGGAAGGGACTGAAGCTTTCTTT	CSVQTGEGTEAFF
TRBV27	TRBJ1-5	-	TRBD1	TGTGCCAGCAGTACCACCCGGGACAGACTCAATCAGCCCCAGCATTTT	CASSTTRDRLNQPQHF
TRBV19	TRBJ1-1	-	-	TGTGCCAGTAAAGGGGGGGGCGACGGTGAAGCTTTCTTT	CASKGGGDGEAFF
TRBV2	TRBJ1-2	-	TRBD1	TGTGCCAGCATCATCATCGACAGGGGCAAGGATGGCTACACCTTC	CASIIIDRGKDGYTF
TRBV23-1	TRBJ2-7	-	TRBD1	TGCGCCAGCAGTCCCTTATTGGGACAGGAATCTTACGAGCAGTACTTC	CASSPLLGQESYEQYF
TRBV4-1	TRBJ1-5	-	-	TGCGCCAGCAGCCGCCGACAGGAGCCAAATCAGCCCCAGCATTTT	CASSRRQEPNQPQHF
TRBV6-5	TRBJ1-2	-	TRBD1	TGTGCCAGCAGTTACGCAGGGACAGATAACTATGGCTACACCTTC	CASSYAGTDNYGYTF
TRBV15	TRBJ1-5	once	TRBD1	TGTGCCACCAGCAGAGATAGCAAGGGGGCGTATCGGGATCAGCCCCAGCATTTT	CATSRDSKGAYRDQPQHF
TRBV7-9	TRBJ2-5	-	TRBD2	TGTGCCAGTAGGACTAGCCTCAAGGAGACCCAGTACTTC	CASRTSLKETQYF
TRBV9	TRBJ1-6	-	-	TGTGCCAGCAGCGTAGAAGCCCTCTATAATTCACCCCTCCACTTT	CASSVEALYNSPLHF
TRBV7-9	TRBJ1-5	-	-	TGTGCCAGCGAGGCCGGTGGGGCAGGGGCTCATCAGCCCCAGCATTTT	CASEAGGAGAHQPQHF
TRBV5-5	TRBJ2-7	-	TRBD1	TGTGCCAGCAGCTTCCGGGACAGCACCTACGAGCAGTACTTC	CASSFRDSTYEQYF
TRBV6-6	TRBJ1-2	-	TRBD1	TGTGCCGGATTTCAGGGGGTCGGCTACACCTTC	CAGFQGVGYTF
TRBV5-7	TRBJ2-3	-	TRBD2	TGTGCCAGCAGCCAGTACCGCAGCGGGGGGGCTCGCACAGATACGCAGTATTTT	CASSQYRSGGARTDTQYF
TRBV27	TRBJ1-2	-	-	TGTGCCAGCAGTTCCGTCTTGACAGGCAAGATACTTGGCTACACCTTC	CASSSVLTGKILGYTF
TRBV5-4	TRBJ1-1	-	-	TGTGCCAGCAGCTCCTACAGGGCCCAGGGAGCTTTCTTT	CASSSYRAQGAFF
TRBV7-9	TRBJ1-1	-	-	TGTGCCAGCAGCCCCCCGCGGTGGGACACTGAAGCTTTCTTT	CASSPPRWDTEAFF
TRBV5-6	TRBJ2-1	-	-	TGTGCCAGCAGCTTGGCGCGTTCTTACAATGAGCAGTTCTTC	CASSLARSYNEQFF
TRBV27	TRBJ2-2	once	-	TGTGCCAGCAGTTTGGGCAGGATGAACGGGGAGCTGTTTTTT	CASSLGRMNGELFF
TRBV6-5	TRBJ1-1	-	-	TGTGCCAGCGGACCGGACAGCCTTATTGAAGCTTTCTTT	CASGPDSLIEAFF
TRBV5-1	TRBJ1-1	once	-	TGCGCCAGCAGCACTGGGACAACCGGTTGGGGCACTGAAGCTTTCTTT	CASSTGTTGWGTEAFF
TRBV9	TRBJ1-1	-	-	TGTGCCAGCAGCGTCTCAGCGTCAGGGGCTGAAGCTTTCTTT	CASSVSASGAEAFF
TRBV28	TRBJ1-1	-	-	TGTGCCAGCAGTTTGAGGGTCACTGAAGCTTTCTTT	CASSLRVTEAFF
TRBV6-4	TRBJ2-1	-	-	TGTGCCAGCAGTCAACGCGTGAGTAATGAGCAGTTCTTC	CASSQRVSNEQFF
TRBV29-1	TRBJ2-1	-	TRBD2	TGCAGCTTATCGGGACTAGCGGGAGGAAGCTCCTACAATGAGCAGTTCTTC	CSLSGLAGGSSYNEQFF
TRBV7-9	TRBJ2-2	-	TRBD1	TGTGCCAGCAGCTTCCCAGGGGGCGGGGAGCTGTTTTTT	CASSFPGGGELFF
TRBV2	TRBJ2-7	-	TRBD1	TGTGCCAGCAGCCCGGGACAGGGGCCTTACGAGCAGTACTTC	CASSPGQGPYEQYF
TRBV6-1	TRBJ2-3	few	TRBD1	TGTGCCAGTGAAGGCGGACAGGGGGCCGTAGATACGCAGTATTTT	CASEGGQGAVDTQYF
TRBV19	TRBJ1-2	-	-	TGTGCCAGTAGTTACCCACTGGACAGCGGCTTCGACTATGGCTACACCTTC	CASSYPLDSGFDYGYTF
TRBV2	TRBJ1-4	-	-	TGTGCCAGCAGGCCAGGTCGGGAAAAACTGTTTTTT	CASRPGREKLFF